This TCR beta chain was found in a study of post-analysis software for immune sequencing data. Across the study: Relapsing-remitting, secondary progressive and progressive-relapsing courses of multiple sclerosis were included. Study-level results: Patients carried a handful of TRBV segments more frequently than controls did, and TRBV5-6, TRBV5-1 and TRBV20-1 were among them. Versus controls, multiple sclerosis patients showed significantly lower diversity (normalized Chao1).

Details on this clonotype: The antigen is undetermined.

Prepared libraries of TCR beta cDNA carried unique molecular identifiers. The T cell input of about 0.9 to 11 million gave 400,000 to 500,000 cDNA molecules. TCRdb re-analysed the PCR reads in MiXCR, keeping a single row per CDR3 protein. The sample includes over 300,000 distinct CDR3 sequences, around a third of them seen just once. CDR1 is SGHTA and CDR2 is FQGTGA in the germline V gene. This CDR3 has 15 amino acids. This clonotype was obtained from a girl under 18 with multiple sclerosis. The rearrangement uses TRBV7-3 and TRBJ2-5; a possible D gene is TRBD2 (5 bases). Matching the DNA end better, TRBJ2-7 makes the J call doubtful. What was sequenced was blood. The CDR3: CASSLTAGGYSEQYF. The DNA for the CDR3 is TGTGCCAGCAGCTTAACGGCGGGTGGGTATTCCGAGCAGTACTTC.